This is a list of T cell receptor beta chains from one sample in a study of memory CD4+ T cells and cytomegalovirus serostatus. Clones were read by immunoSEQ multiplex PCR, and TCRdb kept only the in-frame ones, dropping some. In the table there are tens of thousands of clones, around 80% of which are singletons. The source material was memory CD4+ T cells from blood. These receptors all stem from an adult in good health and CMV-seronegative. Each CDR3 is given with its conserved first and last residue. Fields, in order: V gene, D gene, J gene, clone size, CDR3 protein, CDR3 DNA. D genes are given only for firm matches. Clone size is shown for a subset of rows, as once, few, many or a class of expanded clone.

TRBV5-8	-	TRBJ1-5	-	CASSSWGSGQPQHF	TGTGCCAGCAGCTCATGGGGCAGCGGTCAGCCCCAGCATTTT
TRBV4-1	TRBD2	TRBJ2-5	-	CASSQEGLAGRKETQYF	TGCGCCAGCAGCCAAGAAGGCCTAGCGGGAAGAAAAGAGACCCAGTACTTC
TRBV4-2	-	TRBJ1-1	-	CASSQVLRRGTEAFF	TGTGCCAGCAGCCAAGTATTAAGGCGCGGGACTGAAGCTTTCTTT
TRBV4-1	-	TRBJ2-3	-	CASSQAGVDTQYF	TGCGCCAGCAGCCAAGCAGGGGTGGATACGCAGTATTTT
TRBV14	TRBD1	TRBJ2-7	-	CASSVKQGVGYEQYF	TGTGCCAGCAGCGTGAAACAGGGGGTAGGCTACGAGCAGTACTTC
TRBV30	TRBD2	TRBJ2-5	-	CAWKGWLAGGRETQYF	TGTGCCTGGAAAGGGTGGCTAGCGGGAGGTAGGGAGACCCAGTACTTC
TRBV7-9	-	TRBJ2-3	-	CASSLDGDTQYF	TGTGCCAGCAGCTTAGATGGAGATACGCAGTATTTT
TRBV5-4	TRBD1	TRBJ1-1	-	CASSGTGITEAFF	TGTGCCAGCAGCGGGACAGGGATAACTGAAGCTTTCTTT
TRBV6-6	-	TRBJ1-1	-	CASSYYQNTEAFF	TGTGCCAGCAGTTACTACCAGAACACTGAAGCTTTCTTT
TRBV7-9	-	TRBJ1-3	-	CASSLMSGVSGNTIYF	TGTGCCAGCAGCTTAATGTCTGGAGTCTCTGGAAACACCATATATTTT
TRBV11-3	TRBD2	TRBJ2-5	once	CASSPTGLAAQGETQYF	TGTGCCAGCAGCCCTACCGGACTAGCGGCTCAGGGGGAGACCCAGTACTTC
TRBV6-1	TRBD2	TRBJ2-7	-	CASSGGTSGTFTYEQYF	TGTGCCAGCAGTGGCGGGACTAGCGGGACGTTTACCTACGAGCAGTACTTC
TRBV25-1	TRBD2	TRBJ2-5	-	CASSEPTGRAETQYF	TGTGCCAGCAGTGAACCGACCGGGAGGGCTGAGACCCAGTACTTC
TRBV11-3	TRBD1	TRBJ1-1	-	CASSLTGPTEAFF	TGTGCCAGCAGCTTGACAGGGCCCACTGAAGCTTTCTTT
TRBV13	TRBD1	TRBJ1-3	-	CASSIGQGARSGNTIYF	TGTGCCAGCAGCATCGGACAGGGGGCTCGTTCAGGAAACACCATATATTTT
TRBV6-1	-	TRBJ2-7	-	CASSEAGYLLEQYF	TGTGCCAGCAGTGAAGCCGGGTACCTCCTCGAGCAGTACTTC
TRBV2	-	TRBJ1-1	-	CASTQGGNTEAFF	TGTGCCAGCACGCAGGGTGGTAACACTGAAGCTTTCTTT
TRBV11-3	-	TRBJ1-2	once	CASSEGRFYGYTF	TGTGCCAGCAGCGAGGGCCGCTTCTATGGCTACACCTTC
TRBV18	-	TRBJ1-5	-	CASSPSNRAHTQPQHF	TGTGCCAGCTCACCATCTAACCGAGCTCACACTCAGCCCCAGCATTTT
TRBV7-8	-	TRBJ1-3	-	CASSLAGGEGGNTIYF	TGTGCCAGCAGCTTAGCGGGAGGGGAGGGTGGAAACACCATATATTTT
TRBV5-1	TRBD1	TRBJ1-6	-	CASSSRGQGDNSPLHF	TGCGCCAGCAGCTCAAGGGGACAGGGGGATAATTCACCCCTCCACTTT
TRBV2	TRBD1	TRBJ1-2	-	CASSDGTGGFGYTF	TGTGCCAGCAGTGATGGGACAGGGGGGTTTGGCTACACCTTC
TRBV6-5	-	TRBJ1-3	-	CASSYRSRTVGNTIYF	TGTGCCAGCAGTTACCGTTCCCGGACAGTTGGAAACACCATATATTTT
TRBV29-1	-	TRBJ1-2	-	CSVPGGGIPYGYTF	TGCAGCGTGCCCGGTGGAGGGATACCCTATGGCTACACCTTC
TRBV18	-	TRBJ2-1	-	CASSPTQGRGYNEQFF	TGTGCCAGCTCACCCACCCAGGGTCGGGGTTACAATGAGCAGTTCTTC
TRBV13	TRBD1	TRBJ1-2	-	CASSSRDRAPNYGYTF	TGTGCCAGCAGCTCCCGGGACAGGGCGCCGAACTATGGCTACACCTTC
TRBV30	-	TRBJ1-6	few	CAWSQNRGSSSYNSPLHF	TGTGCCTGGAGTCAGAATAGGGGCAGCAGCTCCTATAATTCACCCCTCCACTTT
TRBV19	-	TRBJ1-1	-	CASYWGSGDLRTEAFF	TGTGCCTCTTACTGGGGATCAGGGGATCTGCGGACTGAAGCTTTCTTT
TRBV29-1	-	TRBJ1-1	-	CGGDVGAKAFF	TGCGGTGGGGATGTCGGGGCGAAAGCTTTCTTT
TRBV7-6	-	TRBJ1-1	-	CASSPIQGMNTEAFF	TGTGCCAGCAGCCCCATTCAGGGAATGAACACTGAAGCTTTCTTT
TRBV5-6	-	TRBJ2-1	once	CASSLKRYNEQFF	TGTGCCAGCAGCTTGAAACGGTACAATGAGCAGTTCTTC
TRBV6-5	-	TRBJ2-7	-	CASRAWRVSYEQYF	TGTGCCAGCAGGGCCTGGCGGGTTTCCTACGAGCAGTACTTC
TRBV10-3	TRBD2	TRBJ2-1	-	CAISESGLVYNEQFF	TGTGCCATCAGTGAGTCAGGACTAGTTTACAATGAGCAGTTCTTC
TRBV27	TRBD2	TRBJ2-2	once	CASRVSGRTNTGELFF	TGTGCCAGCAGGGTTAGCGGGAGAACGAACACCGGGGAGCTGTTTTTT